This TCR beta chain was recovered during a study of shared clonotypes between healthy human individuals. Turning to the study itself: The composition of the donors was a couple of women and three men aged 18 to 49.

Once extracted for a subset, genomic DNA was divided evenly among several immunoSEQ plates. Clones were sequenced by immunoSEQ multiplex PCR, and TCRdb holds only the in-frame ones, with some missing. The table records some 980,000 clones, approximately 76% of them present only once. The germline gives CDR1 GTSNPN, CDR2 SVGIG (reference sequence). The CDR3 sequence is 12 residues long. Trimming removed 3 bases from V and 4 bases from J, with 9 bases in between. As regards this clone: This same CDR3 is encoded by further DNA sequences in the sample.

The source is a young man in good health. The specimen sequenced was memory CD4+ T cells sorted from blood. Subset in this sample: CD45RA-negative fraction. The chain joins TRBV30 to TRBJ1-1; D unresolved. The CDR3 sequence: CAWSGRPTEAFF. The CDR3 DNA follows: TGTGCCTGGAGCGGTCGGCCCACTGAAGCTTTCTTT.